This TCR beta chain was observed in a study of graft-versus-host responses after intestinal transplantation. Findings of the study overall: Analysis identified GvH clones in recipient marrow, with some appearing first in ileum or blood.

As regards this clone: Its antigen is currently unknown.

Grafts had their tissue processed, releasing intraepithelial and lamina propria lymphocytes. V was pared by 3 bases and J by 6 bases, with 12 bases between. Germline V gene lookup returns CDR1 LGHNA and CDR2 YSLEER. The CDR3 loop spans 14 amino acids. Measured with immunoSEQ multiplex PCR; TCRdb has only the in-frame clones, and not every one. The sample lists 12,000 to 15,000 clones; around 77% were seen once. This chain connects TRBV4-3 to TRBJ1-5; possibly TRBD1 for D (6 bases). The sequencing used ileum tissue, collected about four weeks after intestinal transplant. This clonotype originated in a human patient who received an intestinal transplant, so some T cells may come from the graft donor. The CDR3 DNA reads as TGCGCCAGCAGCCAGTACAGGGTCGGTCAGCCCCAGCATTTT. This codes for CASSQYRVGQPQHF.